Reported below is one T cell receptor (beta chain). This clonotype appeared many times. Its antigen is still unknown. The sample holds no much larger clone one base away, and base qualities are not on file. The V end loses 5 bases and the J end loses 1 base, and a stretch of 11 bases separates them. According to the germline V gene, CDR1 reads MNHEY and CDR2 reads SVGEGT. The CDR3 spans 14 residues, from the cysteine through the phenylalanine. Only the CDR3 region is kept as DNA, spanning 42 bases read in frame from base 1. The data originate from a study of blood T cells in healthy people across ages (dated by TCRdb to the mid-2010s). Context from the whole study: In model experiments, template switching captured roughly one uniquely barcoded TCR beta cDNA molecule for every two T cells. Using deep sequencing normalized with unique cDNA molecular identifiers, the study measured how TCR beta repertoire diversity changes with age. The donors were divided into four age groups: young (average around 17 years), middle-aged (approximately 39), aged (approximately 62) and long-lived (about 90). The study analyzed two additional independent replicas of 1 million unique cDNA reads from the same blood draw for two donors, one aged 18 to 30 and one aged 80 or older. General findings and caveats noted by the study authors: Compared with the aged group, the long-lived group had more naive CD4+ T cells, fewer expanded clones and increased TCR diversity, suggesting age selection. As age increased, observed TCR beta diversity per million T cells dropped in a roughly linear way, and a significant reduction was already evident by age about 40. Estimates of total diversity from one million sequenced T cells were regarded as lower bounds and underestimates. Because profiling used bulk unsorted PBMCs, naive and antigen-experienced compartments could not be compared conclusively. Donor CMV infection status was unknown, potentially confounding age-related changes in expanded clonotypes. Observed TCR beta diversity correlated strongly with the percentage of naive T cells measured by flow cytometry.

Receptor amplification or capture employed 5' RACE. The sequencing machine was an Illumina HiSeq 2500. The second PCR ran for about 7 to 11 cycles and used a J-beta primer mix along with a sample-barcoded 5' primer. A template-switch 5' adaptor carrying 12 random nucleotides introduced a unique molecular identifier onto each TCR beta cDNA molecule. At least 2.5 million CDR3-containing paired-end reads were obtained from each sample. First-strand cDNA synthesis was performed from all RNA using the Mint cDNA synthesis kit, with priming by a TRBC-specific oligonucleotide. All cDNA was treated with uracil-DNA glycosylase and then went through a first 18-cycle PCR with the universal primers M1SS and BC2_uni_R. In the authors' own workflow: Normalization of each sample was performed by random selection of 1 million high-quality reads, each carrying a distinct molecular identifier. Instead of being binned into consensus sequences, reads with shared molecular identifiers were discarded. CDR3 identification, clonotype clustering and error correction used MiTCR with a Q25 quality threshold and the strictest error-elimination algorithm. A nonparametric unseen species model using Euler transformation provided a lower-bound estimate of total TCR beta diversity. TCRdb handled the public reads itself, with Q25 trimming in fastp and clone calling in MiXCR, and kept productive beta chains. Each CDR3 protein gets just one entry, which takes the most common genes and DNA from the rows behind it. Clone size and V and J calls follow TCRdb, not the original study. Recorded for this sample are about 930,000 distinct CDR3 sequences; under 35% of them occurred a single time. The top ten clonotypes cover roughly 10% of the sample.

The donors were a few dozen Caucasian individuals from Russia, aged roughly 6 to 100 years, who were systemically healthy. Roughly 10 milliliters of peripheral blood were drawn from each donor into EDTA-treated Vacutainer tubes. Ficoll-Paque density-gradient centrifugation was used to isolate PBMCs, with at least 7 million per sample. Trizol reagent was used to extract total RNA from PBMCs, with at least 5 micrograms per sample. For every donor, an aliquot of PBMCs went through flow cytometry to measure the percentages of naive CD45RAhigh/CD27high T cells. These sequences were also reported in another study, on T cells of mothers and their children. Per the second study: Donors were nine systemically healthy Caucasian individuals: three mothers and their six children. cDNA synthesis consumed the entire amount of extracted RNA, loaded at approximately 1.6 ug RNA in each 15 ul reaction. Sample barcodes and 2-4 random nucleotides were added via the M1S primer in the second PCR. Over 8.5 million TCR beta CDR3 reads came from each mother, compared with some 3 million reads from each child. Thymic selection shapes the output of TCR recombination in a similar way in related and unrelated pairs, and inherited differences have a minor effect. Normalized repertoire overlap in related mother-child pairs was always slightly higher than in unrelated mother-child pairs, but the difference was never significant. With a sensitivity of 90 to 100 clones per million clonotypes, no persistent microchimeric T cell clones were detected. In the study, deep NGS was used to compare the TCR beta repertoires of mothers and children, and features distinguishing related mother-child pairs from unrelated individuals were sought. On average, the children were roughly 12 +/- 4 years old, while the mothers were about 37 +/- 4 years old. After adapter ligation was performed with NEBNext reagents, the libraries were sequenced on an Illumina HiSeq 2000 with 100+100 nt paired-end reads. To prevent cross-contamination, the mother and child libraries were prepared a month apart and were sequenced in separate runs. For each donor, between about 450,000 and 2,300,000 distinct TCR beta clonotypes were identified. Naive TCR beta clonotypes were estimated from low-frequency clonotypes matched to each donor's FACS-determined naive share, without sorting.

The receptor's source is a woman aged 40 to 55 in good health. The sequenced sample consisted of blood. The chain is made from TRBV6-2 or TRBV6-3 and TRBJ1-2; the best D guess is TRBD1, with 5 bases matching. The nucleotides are TGTGCCAGCAGTCGTACAGGAATTAACTATGGCTACACCTTC. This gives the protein CASSRTGINYGYTF.